This is a list of T cell receptor beta chains from one sample in a study of blood T cell repertoires in COVID-19. Assay: immunoSEQ multiplex PCR; the TCRdb copy retains only in-frame clones and omits some. The data show 150,000 to 200,000 clones, about 80% seen once. The sequencing sample was made of peripheral blood. Receptor source: a woman in her forties or fifties with active or convalescent COVID-19. Both conserved end residues are part of each CDR3. A D gene is named only where the DNA matches it firmly. A clone size is listed for some rows: how often the clone was seen (once, few, many), or a class if it is expanded.

>TRBV6-2/TRBV6-3|NA|TRBJ1-4|NA
TGTGCCAGCAGTCTCAGGGGTGTCGATGAAAAACTGTTTTTT
CASSLRGVDEKLFF
>TRBV19|NA|TRBJ1-3|NA
TGTGCCAGTAGTCTAGAGGACGGGACTCCCATATATTTT
CASSLEDGTPIYF
>TRBV7-2|NA|TRBJ2-5|TRBD2
TGTGCCAGCAGCAGTAGCGGGCTACAAGAGACCCAGTACTTC
CASSSSGLQETQYF
>TRBV29-1|NA|TRBJ1-1|NA
TGCAGCGTTGAGCGGCCCGGGTCGGAAGCTTTCTTT
CSVERPGSEAFF
>TRBV30|NA|TRBJ2-3|NA
TGTGCCTGGAGTGAAGCAGGGAACACAGATACGCAGTATTTT
CAWSEAGNTDTQYF
>TRBV19|once|TRBJ1-2|TRBD1
TGTGCCACCGTCCAGGGGGGCGGCTACACCTTC
CATVQGGGYTF
>TRBV19|NA|TRBJ2-7|TRBD1
TGTGCCAGTAGTATAGCCGAGGGACAGGGACCGTACGAGCAGTACTTC
CASSIAEGQGPYEQYF
>TRBV30|once|TRBJ2-3|TRBD2
TGTGCCTGGAGTGTCGGTAGCGGGAGCCACGATACGCAGTATTTT
CAWSVGSGSHDTQYF
>TRBV5-1|NA|TRBJ2-3|NA
TGCGCCAGCACCCGACAACTTAGGGGGAGCACAGATACGCAGTATTTT
CASTRQLRGSTDTQYF
>TRBV7-9|NA|TRBJ1-4|NA
TGTGCCAGCAGCCCTGGCGGGGCCCGGGCTAATGAAAAACTGTTTTTT
CASSPGGARANEKLFF
>TRBV7-9|NA|TRBJ2-2|NA
TGTGCCAGCAGCTTAAGCGGTCCGAACACCGGGGAGCTGTTTTTT
CASSLSGPNTGELFF